In this sample, the clone carrying this T cell receptor (beta chain) turned up a few times. Its antigen is unknown. The Oncomine TCR Beta short-read assay sequenced DNA from cultured CD4+ T cells. Genomic DNA was isolated from cultured CD4+ T cells. TCRdb re-called the PCR reads through MiXCR, storing one row per CDR3 protein. Counted here are 6,000 to 8,500 distinct CDR3 sequences, about 32% occurring once; the ten biggest clones make up roughly 14%. The V and J ends lost 3 bases and 2 bases respectively, with 2 bases between them. The CDR3 length is 11 residues. In germline, CDR1 is SGHKS, CDR2 YYEKEE (reference sequence). Regarding treatment: roughly 11-day PBMC culture with coronavirus spike peptide pools or control peptides (ViraFEST assay). These CD4+ T cells came from an unexposed donor, sampled before the COVID-19 pandemic (2011-2018). Peptide pools at approximately 10 ug/ml, together with approximately 9.6 IU/ml IL-2, were added to cultures of under 2.5 million PBMCs per well.

This entry belongs to a study of vaccination and CD4 T cells after COVID-19. About the study: The authors gave control cultures a CEFX pool, an HIV-1 Nef pool, or no peptide.

What was sequenced was CD4+ T cells from blood, cultured in vitro. The chain uses TRBV5-5 and TRBJ2-5; D ambiguous. This receptor was obtained from a human donor in good health. CDR3 amino acids: CASSSQETQYF. CDR3 in DNA: TGTGCCAGCAGCTCTCAAGAGACCCAGTACTTC.